This T cell receptor (beta chain) was retrieved from a study of memory CD4+ T cells and cytomegalovirus serostatus. Study-level points and caveats: Suggested: most of the CMV-linked TCR signature lies in CD4+ memory cells.

About this clone: Antigen specificity is unknown.

The sort gate was single viable CD3+CD4+CD8-CD45RO+ cells for memory CD4+ T cells. CDR1 is SSHAT, CDR2 FNYEAQ, per germline (reference sequence). V was clipped by 3 bases and J by 7 bases; unmatched bases: 7. The CDR3 covers 15 residues. Produced via immunoSEQ multiplex PCR; TCRdb's table is partial and in-frame only. Of about 27,000 clones in the sample, roughly 76% were seen once. The chain couples TRBV7-7 to TRBJ2-1, with 9 nucleotides matching TRBD1. What was sequenced was memory CD4+ T cells from blood. The origin of this receptor is an adult in good health and CMV-seronegative. The CDR3 nucleotides are TGTGCCAGCAGCTTCCGGACAGGGGAAGGTAATGAGCAGTTCTTC. This gives the protein CASSFRTGEGNEQFF.